This is a list of T cell receptor beta chains from one sample in a study of cytomegalovirus exposure and HLA in healthy donors. Some clones are missing from TCRdb's copy, which holds only in-frame ones; the method was immunoSEQ multiplex PCR. The repertoire consists of 150,000 to 200,000 clones, with around 88% occurring once and the leading ten covering more than 1.4%. Sequencing input: PBMCs. These receptors came from a woman aged 18 to 35 in good health and CMV-seronegative. CDR3s include the opening cysteine and the closing phenylalanine or tryptophan. A D gene is named only where the DNA matches it firmly. A clone size is listed for some rows: how often the clone was seen (once, few, many), or a class if it is expanded.

d_gene	abundance	j_gene	len	v_gene	CDR3nt	CDR3aa
TRBD1	.	TRBJ1-1	16	TRBV5-1	TGCGCCAGCAGCTTGGGAAGGACAGGATATTACACTGAAGCTTTCTTT	CASSLGRTGYYTEAFF
.	few	TRBJ2-7	13	TRBV7-9	TGTGCCAGCAGCTTGTCCGGGATCTACGAGCAGTACTTC	CASSLSGIYEQYF
.	.	TRBJ1-6	15	TRBV30	TGTGCCTGGAGTGCGGGGGAGGGCTCTAATTCACCCCTCCACTTT	CAWSAGEGSNSPLHF
.	.	TRBJ2-7	14	TRBV6-6	TGTGCCAGCAGTTATGACACCCGGAACTACGAGCAGTACTTC	CASSYDTRNYEQYF
TRBD1	.	TRBJ1-3	15	TRBV2	TGTGCCAGCAGTGCCGGGACAGGGGGTGGAAACACCATATATTTT	CASSAGTGGGNTIYF
.	.	TRBJ1-4	14	TRBV5-1	TGCGCCAGCAGCGCTAGTTCAACTAATGAAAAACTGTTTTTT	CASSASSTNEKLFF
.	.	TRBJ2-1	17	TRBV21-1	TGTGCCGCCGACAGGTCTATCGTCCTTACAAGATATAGTGAGCAGTTCTTC	CAADRSIVLTRYSEQFF
.	.	TRBJ2-7	17	TRBV5-1	TGCGCCAGCAGCTTGGAGCAGGGTGGAGTGGCCTCCTACGAGCAGTACTTC	CASSLEQGGVASYEQYF
.	.	TRBJ2-3	14	TRBV5-4	TGTGCCAGCAGCCTCACCGGGACACTAGATACGCAGTATTTT	CASSLTGTLDTQYF
.	.	TRBJ2-2	14	TRBV2	TGTGCCATCACCCGGACTTCGAACACCGGGGAGCTGTTTTTT	CAITRTSNTGELFF
TRBD1	.	TRBJ2-7	15	TRBV7-6	TGTGCCAGCAGCTTGATCCGGGACAGCTCCTACGAGCAGTACTTC	CASSLIRDSSYEQYF
TRBD1	.	TRBJ2-7	14	TRBV11-3	TGTGCCAGCAGCCTAGGACAGGGATCCCACGAGCAGTACTTC	CASSLGQGSHEQYF
TRBD1	.	TRBJ1-3	17	TRBV2	TGTGCCAGCACCCAGAGGGGGACAGAGATCTCTGGAAACACCATATATTTT	CASTQRGTEISGNTIYF
.	.	TRBJ2-7	13	TRBV19	TGTGCCAGTAGTATAGCCTCCGTCTACGAGCAGTACTTC	CASSIASVYEQYF
TRBD1	.	TRBJ1-6	15	TRBV14	TGTGCCAGCAGCCCCCGCCGGGGGACAGAGTCACCCCTCCACTTT	CASSPRRGTESPLHF
TRBD1	.	TRBJ2-3	13	TRBV29-1	TGCAGCGTTGAAGGGACAGGGTCTTTTGCGCAGTATTTT	CSVEGTGSFAQYF
.	.	TRBJ2-7	14	TRBV27	TGTGCCAGCAGTTTACGGTTTGACTCCTACGAGCAGTACTTC	CASSLRFDSYEQYF
.	.	TRBJ2-2	13	TRBV6-7	TGTGCCAGCACGACTAGGGACACCGGGGAGCTGTTTTTT	CASTTRDTGELFF
.	.	TRBJ2-7	15	TRBV7-9	TGTGCCAGCAGCTTAGGAGGCCAGGGAAACTACGAGCAGTACTTC	CASSLGGQGNYEQYF
TRBD1	.	TRBJ2-5	14	TRBV5-1	TGCGCCAGCAGCTTGGGACAGGGACAAGAGACCCAGTACTTC	CASSLGQGQETQYF
.	once	TRBJ1-2	13	TRBV6-1	TGTGCCAGCAGGAATCAGGGGCTCTATGGCTACACCTTC	CASRNQGLYGYTF
.	.	TRBJ1-4	14	TRBV7-9	TGTGCCAGCACCCCCGCGGGGGCCGGTGAAAAACTGTTTTTT	CASTPAGAGEKLFF
TRBD2	once	TRBJ2-7	13	TRBV2	TGTGCCAGCCTGAGAGGGACTAGCGCCGAGCAGTACTTC	CASLRGTSAEQYF
TRBD1	few	TRBJ1-2	13	TRBV19	TGTGCCACCTCCTTGGGACAGAACTATGGCTACACCTTC	CATSLGQNYGYTF
TRBD2	.	TRBJ2-3	16	TRBV5-1	TGCGCCAGCAGCTTGGTGACTAGCGCGAACACAGATACGCAGTATTTT	CASSLVTSANTDTQYF
.	few	TRBJ1-1	16	TRBV7-8	TGTGCCAGCAGCCTCTTCCGGAGCAGCCAGAACACTGAAGCTTTCTTT	CASSLFRSSQNTEAFF
.	.	TRBJ2-7	13	TRBV15	TGTGCCACCAGCAGAGGGGCGGGGAACGAGCAGTACTTC	CATSRGAGNEQYF
.	.	TRBJ1-5	14	TRBV28	TGTGCCAGCAGAAATGACAGGTTGGATCAGCCCCAGCATTTT	CASRNDRLDQPQHF
.	.	TRBJ1-3	14	TRBV5-1	TGCGCCAGCAGCTTACACAACTCTGGAAACACCATATATTTT	CASSLHNSGNTIYF
.	.	TRBJ2-2	11	TRBV30	TGTGCCTGGAACGACAAAGGGGAGCTGTTTTTT	CAWNDKGELFF
.	.	TRBJ1-4	14	TRBV6-1	TGTGCCAGCAGTGTCTTCGCAACTAATGAAAAACTGTTTTTT	CASSVFATNEKLFF
.	.	TRBJ2-2	14	TRBV27	TGTGCCAGCAGTTTATACATGAACACCGGGGAGCTGTTTTTT	CASSLYMNTGELFF
TRBD1	.	TRBJ2-7	15	TRBV10-2	TGCGCCAGCAGTAAGGACAGGGGGCGCATCTACGAGCAGTACTTC	CASSKDRGRIYEQYF
TRBD1	once	TRBJ1-1	16	TRBV4-1	TGCGCCAGCAGCCAAGGTAGTAGGGACAGGGGGCCCAAAGCTTTCTTT	CASSQGSRDRGPKAFF
TRBD2	.	TRBJ2-7	15	TRBV6-6	TGTGCCAGCAGTGGAGAGCGGGAGAGTTCCTACGAGCAGTACTTC	CASSGERESSYEQYF
TRBD2	.	TRBJ2-7	14	TRBV5-1	TGCGCCAGCAGCTTGGGCGGGAGGGCCTACGAGCAGTACTTC	CASSLGGRAYEQYF
.	.	TRBJ1-3	13	TRBV29-1	TGCAGCGTTGAAGAAGGAGGGTCGGACACCATATATTTT	CSVEEGGSDTIYF
TRBD1	.	TRBJ1-2	16	TRBV27	TGTGCCAGCAGTTTATCGCAACCGACAGGGTCATATGGCTACACCTTC	CASSLSQPTGSYGYTF
TRBD1	.	TRBJ1-2	14	TRBV6-5	TGTGCCACTCGCCGGGACAGGGGGCAGGAAGGCTACACCTTC	CATRRDRGQEGYTF
TRBD2	.	TRBJ2-1	14	TRBV10-3	TGTGCCATCAGGGAGCGGGGGGCCCTAAATGAGCAGTTCTTC	CAIRERGALNEQFF
.	.	TRBJ1-1	14	TRBV25-1	TGTGCCAGCAGTGAATCGAGGCAGACCCCTGAAGCTTTCTTT	CASSESRQTPEAFF
TRBD1	few	TRBJ2-1	15	TRBV23-1	TGCGCCAGCAGTCAATTAGGGGGACAGTACAATGAGCAGTTCTTC	CASSQLGGQYNEQFF
.	.	TRBJ1-1	15	TRBV6-5	TGTGCCACCAGTGGGGGGGGAGTTTATAGCACTGAAGCTTTCTTT	CATSGGGVYSTEAFF
.	.	TRBJ2-1	15	TRBV7-3	TGTGCCAGCAGCTTAGGCCCGGGGTTGGGGTATGAGCAGTTCTTC	CASSLGPGLGYEQFF
TRBD2	.	TRBJ2-5	17	TRBV12-5	TGTGCTAGTGGTTTTGGGCTAGCGGGTAGCCTATGGGAGACCCAGTACTTC	CASGFGLAGSLWETQYF
.	.	TRBJ1-2	15	TRBV7-2	TGTGCCAGCAGCCGGACCTGGACAGAAGACTATGGCTACACCTTC	CASSRTWTEDYGYTF
TRBD1	.	TRBJ1-2	16	TRBV2	TGTGCCAGCAGTGAATTGGCGGGAGGGGGCCTATATGGCTACACCTTC	CASSELAGGGLYGYTF
.	.	TRBJ2-1	14	TRBV6-5	TGTGCCAGCAGCCAAACCTTACGTCGGGATGAGCAGTTCTTC	CASSQTLRRDEQFF
TRBD2	once	TRBJ2-3	16	TRBV5-4	TGTGCCAGCAGCCGAAGGACTAGCGGGAATGATGGTACGCAGTATTTT	CASSRRTSGNDGTQYF
TRBD1	.	TRBJ1-4	13	TRBV18	TGTGCCAGCTCACGGGACAGAGATGAAAAACTGTTTTTT	CASSRDRDEKLFF
.	.	TRBJ1-1	15	TRBV7-9	TGTGCCAGCAGCTTAGGACCTCAGGCTAACACTGAAGCTTTCTTT	CASSLGPQANTEAFF
TRBD1	.	TRBJ2-7	20	TRBV5-1	TGCGCCAGCAGCTTGGGGGAGAGGTTCAACGACAGGGTCTCAACCTACGAGCAGTACTTC	CASSLGERFNDRVSTYEQYF
.	.	TRBJ1-2	14	TRBV6-1	TGTGCCAGCAGGCCTTGGTCGGAGTCTGGTGGCTACACCTTC	CASRPWSESGGYTF
TRBD2	.	TRBJ2-3	17	TRBV15	TGTGCCACCAGCAGCCCCCGGCGGACTAGCGGGAGGGATACGCAGTATTTT	CATSSPRRTSGRDTQYF
TRBD2	.	TRBJ2-2	15	TRBV10-3	TGTGCCATCAGTTTAGCGGGAGGATACACCGGGGAGCTGTTTTTT	CAISLAGGYTGELFF